This T cell receptor beta chain is drawn from a study of blood T cells in healthy people across ages. Findings and caveats of the study: With naive T cell percentage, TCR beta diversity showed a strong correlation.

A second about 7 to 12 cycle PCR used barcoded and J-beta primers. TCRdb recomputed calls from the 5' RACE reads with MiXCR, one row per CDR3 protein. The sample lists roughly 1,000,000 distinct CDR3 sequences, 20% to 25% seen once, with about 0.69% in the top ten. Note on this clonotype: The antigen is not known.

V was shortened by 6 bases and J by 1 base, with 10 bases between the two germline ends. The CDR3 length is 15 residues. In addition, the sample was reused for a study of T cells of mothers and their children. That paper states: Mothers and children who were related shared slightly more overlap than unrelated pairs, but not significantly more.

This clonotype was sampled from a girl aged 2-10 years in good health. Sequenced: blood. The rearrangement joins TRBV12-3 or TRBV12-4 to TRBJ2-6, with D perhaps matching TRBD1 (6 bases). CDR3 protein: CASRDSLSGANVLTF. The CDR3 DNA reads TGTGCCAGCAGGGACAGCCTGTCTGGGGCCAACGTCCTGACTTTC.